This T cell receptor beta chain is from a study of cytotoxic CD8 clonotypes in ibrutinib-treated CLL. General study findings and limits: Before falling back toward baseline at progression, clonality had risen at the time of ibrutinib response. Patients had baseline clonality above age-matched healthy donors, and this clonality moved with circulating CD8+ T-cell counts. Treatment left the uncommon public clonotypes either contracted or stable in frequency. Progressing patients had sampling times that differed from those of sustained-remission patients.

This CDR3 is 17 amino acids long. CDR1 and CDR2 from the germline V gene are SNHLY and FYNNEI. V lost 5 bases and J lost 1; bases outside the gene matches: 7. Remarks on this clone: The antigen is not known.

Produced via immunoSEQ multiplex PCR; TCRdb's table is partial and in-frame only. The data contain tens of thousands of clones, over 55% of them singletons. The sequences come from PBMCs, collected after 24 months of ibrutinib treatment. This clonotype originated in a human donor with chronic lymphocytic leukemia. The V and J genes are TRBV2 and TRBJ2-6; the match to TRBD1 covers 8 bases. The CDR3 bases are TGTGCCAGCAGTCCAGGGGGCTTTGATTCTGGGGCCAACGTCCTGACTTTC. This translates into CASSPGGFDSGANVLTF.